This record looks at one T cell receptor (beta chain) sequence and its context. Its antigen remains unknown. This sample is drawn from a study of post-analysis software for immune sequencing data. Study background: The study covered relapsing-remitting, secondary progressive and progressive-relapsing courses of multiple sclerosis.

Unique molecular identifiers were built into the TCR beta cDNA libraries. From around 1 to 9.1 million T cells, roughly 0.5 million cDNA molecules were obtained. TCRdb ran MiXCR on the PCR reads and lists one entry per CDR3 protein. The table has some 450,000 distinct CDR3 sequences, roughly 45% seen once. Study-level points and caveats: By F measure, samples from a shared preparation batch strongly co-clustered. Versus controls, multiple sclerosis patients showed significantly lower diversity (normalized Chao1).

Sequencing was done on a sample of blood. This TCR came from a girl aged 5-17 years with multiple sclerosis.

The CDR3 sequence: CASSPRLASEQFF. In nucleotides, the CDR3 is TGCGCCAGCAGCCCCAGACTAGCTAGTGAGCAGTTCTTC. The V and J genes are TRBV5-1 and TRBJ2-1; 7 bases match TRBD2. Germline V lookup: CDR1 SGHRS, CDR2 YFSETQ. This CDR3 has 13 residues. V gave up 4 bases and J gave up 9 bases; unmatched junction bases: 7.